The sequence of this T cell receptor (beta chain) was determined in a study of blood T cell repertoires in COVID-19. Study-level information: Italy, Spain and the United States were the sources of the convalescent and acute COVID-19 samples.

Profiling relied on immunoSEQ multiplex PCR, and the TCRdb table lists in-frame clones only, not all of them. The sample has about 33,000 clones, around 83% seen once. Germline CDR1 and CDR2: SGHAT and FQNNGV. The CDR3 loop spans 15 amino acids. Germline trimming cut 5 bases from V and 3 bases from J; bases unmatched to any gene: 2. This clonotype was sampled from a human donor in a cohort sampled during active COVID-19. Sequenced sample: peripheral blood. The chain is built from TRBV11-2 and TRBJ2-3, with 13 bases aligning to TRBD2. In DNA form, the CDR3 reads TGTGCCAGCAGCCGGGGACTAGCGGGGACAGATACGCAGTATTTT. This encodes CASSRGLAGTDTQYF.